This TCR beta chain was sequenced in a study of blood T cell repertoires in COVID-19. Turning to the study itself: COVID-19 samples from acute and convalescent phases originated in the United States, Italy and Spain.

Germline V gene data show CDR1 as ENHRY and CDR2 as SYGVKD. The CDR3 extends over 15 amino acids. V lost 7 bases and J 5 bases, leaving 19 bases between the germline ends. Donors were grouped by their self-reported clinical history. As originally analysed: From reference gene primer amplification, estimates of nucleated cell counts were derived. Profiling relied on immunoSEQ multiplex PCR, and the TCRdb table lists in-frame clones only, not all of them. V and J calls and clone size are as listed in that table; D and trimming were resolved from the DNA. The table includes 300,000 to 500,000 clones, over 75% detected once. This clone was seen many times.

The sequence came from a woman aged 40 to 55 with acute COVID-19. The rearrangement joins TRBV10-3 to TRBJ2-3; D is perhaps TRBD1 (6 bases). Sequenced input: PBMCs or T cells enriched from blood (not recorded which). This chain's CDR3 is CAITPDSLSRDTQYF. As DNA, the CDR3 is TGTGCCATCACCCCGGACAGCTTAAGTAGAGATACGCAGTATTTT.